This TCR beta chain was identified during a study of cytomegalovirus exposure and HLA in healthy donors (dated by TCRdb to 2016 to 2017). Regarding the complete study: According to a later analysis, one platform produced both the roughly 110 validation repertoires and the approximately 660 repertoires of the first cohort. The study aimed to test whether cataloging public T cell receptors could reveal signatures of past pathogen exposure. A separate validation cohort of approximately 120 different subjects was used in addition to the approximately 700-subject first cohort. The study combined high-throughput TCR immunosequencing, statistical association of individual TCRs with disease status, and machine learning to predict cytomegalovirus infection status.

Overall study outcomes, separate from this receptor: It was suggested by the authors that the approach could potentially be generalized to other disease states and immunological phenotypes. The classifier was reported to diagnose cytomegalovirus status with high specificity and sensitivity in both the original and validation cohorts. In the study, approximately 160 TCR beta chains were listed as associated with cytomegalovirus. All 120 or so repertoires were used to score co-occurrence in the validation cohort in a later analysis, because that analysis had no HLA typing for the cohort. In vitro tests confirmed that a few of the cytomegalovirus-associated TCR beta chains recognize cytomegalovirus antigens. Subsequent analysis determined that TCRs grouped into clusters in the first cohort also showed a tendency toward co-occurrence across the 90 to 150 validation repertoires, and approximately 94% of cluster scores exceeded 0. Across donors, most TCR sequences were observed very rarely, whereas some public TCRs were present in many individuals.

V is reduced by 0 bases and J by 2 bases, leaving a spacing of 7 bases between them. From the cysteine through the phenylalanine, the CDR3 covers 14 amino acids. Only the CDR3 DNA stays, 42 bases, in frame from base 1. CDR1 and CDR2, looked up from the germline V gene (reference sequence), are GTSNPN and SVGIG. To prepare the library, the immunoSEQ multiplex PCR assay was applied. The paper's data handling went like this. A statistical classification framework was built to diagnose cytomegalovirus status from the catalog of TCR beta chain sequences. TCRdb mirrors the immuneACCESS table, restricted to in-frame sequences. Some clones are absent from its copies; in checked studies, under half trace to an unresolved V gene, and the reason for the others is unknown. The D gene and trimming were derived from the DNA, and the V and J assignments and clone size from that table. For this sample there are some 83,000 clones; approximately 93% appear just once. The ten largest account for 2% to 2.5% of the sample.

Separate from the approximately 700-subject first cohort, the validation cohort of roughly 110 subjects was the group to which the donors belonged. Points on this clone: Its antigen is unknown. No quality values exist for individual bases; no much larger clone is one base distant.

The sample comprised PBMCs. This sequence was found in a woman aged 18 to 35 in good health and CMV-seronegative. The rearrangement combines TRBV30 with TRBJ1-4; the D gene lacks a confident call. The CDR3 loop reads CAWSVWRTNEKLFF. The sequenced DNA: TGTGCCTGGAGTGTTTGGAGGACTAATGAAAAACTGTTTTTT.